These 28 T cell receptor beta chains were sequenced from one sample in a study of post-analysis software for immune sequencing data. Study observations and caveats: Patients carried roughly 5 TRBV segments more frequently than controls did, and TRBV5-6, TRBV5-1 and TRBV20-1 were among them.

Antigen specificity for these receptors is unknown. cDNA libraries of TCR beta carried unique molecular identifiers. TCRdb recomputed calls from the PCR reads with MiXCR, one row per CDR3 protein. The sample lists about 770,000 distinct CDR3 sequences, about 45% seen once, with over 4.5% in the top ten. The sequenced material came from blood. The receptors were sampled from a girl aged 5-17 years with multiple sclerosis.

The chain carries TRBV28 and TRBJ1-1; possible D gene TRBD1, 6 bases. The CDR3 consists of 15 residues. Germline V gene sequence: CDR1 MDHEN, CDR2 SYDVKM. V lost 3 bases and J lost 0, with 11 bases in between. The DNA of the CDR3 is TGTGCCAGCAGTTTTGGGACAACTTTGAACACTGAAGCTTTCTTT. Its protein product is CASSFGTTLNTEAFF.

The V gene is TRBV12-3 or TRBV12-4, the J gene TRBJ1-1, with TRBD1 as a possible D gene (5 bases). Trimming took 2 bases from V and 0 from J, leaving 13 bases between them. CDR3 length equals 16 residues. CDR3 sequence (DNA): TGTGCCAGCAGTTTATTTCCGGAGGGGATGAACACTGAAGCTTTCTTT. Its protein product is CASSLFPEGMNTEAFF.

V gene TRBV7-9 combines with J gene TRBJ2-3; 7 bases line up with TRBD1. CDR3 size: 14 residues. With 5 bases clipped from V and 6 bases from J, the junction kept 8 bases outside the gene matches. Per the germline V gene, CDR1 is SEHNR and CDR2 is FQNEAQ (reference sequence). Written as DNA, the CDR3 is TGTGCCAGCAGCCCCACAGGGGATACTGATACGCAGTATTTT. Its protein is CASSPTGDTDTQYF.

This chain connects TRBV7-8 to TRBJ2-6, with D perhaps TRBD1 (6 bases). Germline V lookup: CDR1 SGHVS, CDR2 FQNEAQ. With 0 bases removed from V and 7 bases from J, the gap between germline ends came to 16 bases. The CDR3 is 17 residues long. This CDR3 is CASSLAKGEGGANVLTF. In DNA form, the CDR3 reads TGTGCCAGCAGCTTAGCAAAGGGGGAAGGAGGAGCCAACGTCCTGACTTTC. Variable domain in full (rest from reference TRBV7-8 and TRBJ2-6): GAGVSQSPRYKVAKRGQDVALRCDPISGHVSLFWYQQALGQGPEFLTYFQNEAQLDKSGLPSDRFFAERPEGSVSTLKIQRTQQEDSAVYLCASSLAKGEGGANVLTFGAGSRLTVL.

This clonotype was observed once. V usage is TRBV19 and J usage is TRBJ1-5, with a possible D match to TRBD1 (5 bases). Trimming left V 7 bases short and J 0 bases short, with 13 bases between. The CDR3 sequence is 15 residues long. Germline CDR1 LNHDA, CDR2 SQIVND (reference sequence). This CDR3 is CASTPGGYSNQPQHF. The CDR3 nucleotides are TGTGCCAGTACCCCCGGGGGGTATAGCAATCAGCCCCAGCATTTT.

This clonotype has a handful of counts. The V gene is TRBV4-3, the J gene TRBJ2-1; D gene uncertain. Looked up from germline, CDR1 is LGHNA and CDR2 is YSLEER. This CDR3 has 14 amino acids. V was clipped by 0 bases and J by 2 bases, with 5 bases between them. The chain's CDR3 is CASSQEEAYNEQFF. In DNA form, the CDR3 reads TGCGCCAGCAGCCAAGAAGAGGCCTACAATGAGCAGTTCTTC.

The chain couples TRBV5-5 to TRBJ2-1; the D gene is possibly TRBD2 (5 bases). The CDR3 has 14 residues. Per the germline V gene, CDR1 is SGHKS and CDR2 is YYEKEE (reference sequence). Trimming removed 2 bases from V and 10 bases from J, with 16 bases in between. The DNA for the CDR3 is TGTGCCAGCAGCTTAGTCGGAGGCGCAAGCGAGCAGTTCTTC. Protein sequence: CASSLVGGASEQFF.

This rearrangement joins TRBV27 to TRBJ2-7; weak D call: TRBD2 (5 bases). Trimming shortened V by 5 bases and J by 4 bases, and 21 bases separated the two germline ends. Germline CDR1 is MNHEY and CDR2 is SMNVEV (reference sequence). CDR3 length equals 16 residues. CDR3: CASSRSRRSEGYEQYF. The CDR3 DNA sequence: TGTGCCAGCAGTCGCTCTAGGAGGAGTGAAGGGTACGAGCAGTACTTC.

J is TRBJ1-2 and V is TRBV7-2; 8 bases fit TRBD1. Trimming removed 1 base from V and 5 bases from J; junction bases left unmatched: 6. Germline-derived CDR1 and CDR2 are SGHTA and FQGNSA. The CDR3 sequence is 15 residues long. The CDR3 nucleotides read TGTGCCAGCAGCTTAGAGGGGCAGGGGGCTTATGGCTACACCTTC. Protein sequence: CASSLEGQGAYGYTF.

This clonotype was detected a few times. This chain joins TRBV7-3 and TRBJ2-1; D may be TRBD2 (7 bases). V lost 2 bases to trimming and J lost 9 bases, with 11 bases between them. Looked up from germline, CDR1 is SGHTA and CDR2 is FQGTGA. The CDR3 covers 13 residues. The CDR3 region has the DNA TGTGCCAGCAGCTTAGGGGGCGGGGGTGAGCAGTTCTTC. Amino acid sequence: CASSLGGGGEQFF.

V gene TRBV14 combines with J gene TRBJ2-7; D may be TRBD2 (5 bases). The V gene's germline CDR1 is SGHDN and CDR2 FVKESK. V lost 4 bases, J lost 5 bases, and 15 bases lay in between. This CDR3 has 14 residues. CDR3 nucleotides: TGTGCCAGCAGCCCCCGGCGGGCAGCAAACGAGCAGTACTTC. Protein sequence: CASSPRRAANEQYF.

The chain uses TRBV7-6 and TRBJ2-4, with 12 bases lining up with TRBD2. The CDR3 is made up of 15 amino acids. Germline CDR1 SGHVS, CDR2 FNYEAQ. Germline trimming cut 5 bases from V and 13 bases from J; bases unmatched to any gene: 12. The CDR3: CASSDRLAGVGEQYF. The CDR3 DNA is TGTGCCAGCAGCGACCGACTAGCGGGAGTTGGTGAGCAGTACTTC.

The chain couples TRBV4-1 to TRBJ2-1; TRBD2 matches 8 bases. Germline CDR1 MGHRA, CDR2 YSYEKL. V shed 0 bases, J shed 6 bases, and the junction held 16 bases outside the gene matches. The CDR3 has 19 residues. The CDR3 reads CASSQDQSNGRVGANEQFF. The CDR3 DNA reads TGCGCCAGCAGCCAAGATCAGTCTAACGGGAGGGTAGGGGCCAATGAGCAGTTCTTC.

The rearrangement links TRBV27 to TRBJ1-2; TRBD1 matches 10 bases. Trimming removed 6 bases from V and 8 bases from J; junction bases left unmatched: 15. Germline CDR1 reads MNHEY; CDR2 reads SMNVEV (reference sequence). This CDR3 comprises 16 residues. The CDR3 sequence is CASSLTLGQGLGGYTF. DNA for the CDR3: TGTGCCAGCAGCCTGACTCTGGGACAGGGGCTAGGAGGCTACACCTTC.

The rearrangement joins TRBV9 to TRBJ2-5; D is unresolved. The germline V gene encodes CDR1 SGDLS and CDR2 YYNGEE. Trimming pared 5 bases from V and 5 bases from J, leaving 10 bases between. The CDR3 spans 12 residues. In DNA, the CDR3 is TGTGCCAGCAGTAATCTAGGGGAGACCCAGTACTTC. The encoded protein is CASSNLGETQYF. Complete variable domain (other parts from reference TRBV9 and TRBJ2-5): DSGVTQTPKHLITATGQRVTLRCSPRSGDLSVYWYQQSLDQGLQFLIQYYNGEERAKGNILERFSAQQFPDLHSELNLSSLELGDSALYFCASSNLGETQYFGPGTRLLVL.

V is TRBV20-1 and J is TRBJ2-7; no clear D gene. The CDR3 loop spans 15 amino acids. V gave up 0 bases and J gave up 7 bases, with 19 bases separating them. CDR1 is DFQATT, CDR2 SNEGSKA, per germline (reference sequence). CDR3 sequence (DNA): TGCAGTGCTAGAGATGAGACGGACCTTCCTTATGAGCAGTACTTC. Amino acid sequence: CSARDETDLPYEQYF.

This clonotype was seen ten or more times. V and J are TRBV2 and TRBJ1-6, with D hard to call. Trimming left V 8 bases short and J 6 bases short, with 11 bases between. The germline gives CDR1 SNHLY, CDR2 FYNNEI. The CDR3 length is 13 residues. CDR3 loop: CASGQLPNSPLHF. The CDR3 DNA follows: TGTGCCAGCGGGCAGCTACCTAATTCACCCCTCCACTTT.

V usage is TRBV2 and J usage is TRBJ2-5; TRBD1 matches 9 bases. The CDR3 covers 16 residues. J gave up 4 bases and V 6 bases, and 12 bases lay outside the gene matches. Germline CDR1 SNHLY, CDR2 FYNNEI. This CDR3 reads CASRAGTGWERETQYF. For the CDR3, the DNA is TGTGCCAGCAGAGCCGGGACAGGGTGGGAGCGAGAGACCCAGTACTTC.

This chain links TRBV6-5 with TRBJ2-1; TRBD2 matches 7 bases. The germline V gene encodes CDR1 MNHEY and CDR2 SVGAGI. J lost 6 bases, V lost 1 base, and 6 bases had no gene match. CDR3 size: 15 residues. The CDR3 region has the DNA TGTGCCAGCAGTTACTTTCCTAGCGGCCCCAATGAGCAGTTCTTC. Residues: CASSYFPSGPNEQFF.

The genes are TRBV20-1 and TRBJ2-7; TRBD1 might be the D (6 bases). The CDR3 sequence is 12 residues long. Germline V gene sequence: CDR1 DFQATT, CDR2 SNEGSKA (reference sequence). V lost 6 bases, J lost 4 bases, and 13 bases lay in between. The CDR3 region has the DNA TGCAGTGCAAAGGACAGACCTTACGAGCAGTACTTC. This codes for CSAKDRPYEQYF.

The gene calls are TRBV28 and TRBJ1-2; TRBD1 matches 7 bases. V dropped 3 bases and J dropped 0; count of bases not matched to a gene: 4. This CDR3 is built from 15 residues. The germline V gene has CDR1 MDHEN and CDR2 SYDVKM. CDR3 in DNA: TGTGCCAGCAGTTTTTGGGACAGTTCTAACTATGGCTACACCTTC. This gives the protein CASSFWDSSNYGYTF.

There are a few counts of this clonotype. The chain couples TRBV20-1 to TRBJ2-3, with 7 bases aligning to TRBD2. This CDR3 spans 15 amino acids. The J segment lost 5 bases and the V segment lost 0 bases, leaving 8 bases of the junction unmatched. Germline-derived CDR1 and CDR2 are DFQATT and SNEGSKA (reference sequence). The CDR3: CSARDAAGVGDTQYF. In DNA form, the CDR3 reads TGCAGTGCTAGAGATGCGGCGGGAGTGGGAGATACGCAGTATTTT.

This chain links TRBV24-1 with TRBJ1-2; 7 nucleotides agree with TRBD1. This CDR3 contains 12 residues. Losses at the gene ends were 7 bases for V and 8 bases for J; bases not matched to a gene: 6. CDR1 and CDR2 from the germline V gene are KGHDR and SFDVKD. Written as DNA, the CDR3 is TGTGCCACCAGCTGGAACAGGGGCGGCTACACCTTC. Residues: CATSWNRGGYTF.

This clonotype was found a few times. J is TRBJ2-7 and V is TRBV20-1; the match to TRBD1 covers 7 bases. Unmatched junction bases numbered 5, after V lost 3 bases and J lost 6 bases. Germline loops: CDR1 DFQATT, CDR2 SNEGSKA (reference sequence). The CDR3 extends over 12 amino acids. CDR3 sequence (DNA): TGCAGTGCTAGGGACAGGTCGCTCGAGCAGTACTTC. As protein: CSARDRSLEQYF.

The CDR3 sequence: CSARDISGAHSGYTF. As DNA, the CDR3 is TGCAGTGCTAGAGATATATCAGGGGCGCATAGTGGCTACACCTTC. The chain has TRBV20-1 and TRBJ1-2, with a weak D call TRBD1 (6 bases). The CDR3 runs 15 residues. The V end was cut by 0 bases, the J end by 7 bases, with 18 bases between. The V gene's germline CDR1 is DFQATT and CDR2 SNEGSKA (reference sequence).

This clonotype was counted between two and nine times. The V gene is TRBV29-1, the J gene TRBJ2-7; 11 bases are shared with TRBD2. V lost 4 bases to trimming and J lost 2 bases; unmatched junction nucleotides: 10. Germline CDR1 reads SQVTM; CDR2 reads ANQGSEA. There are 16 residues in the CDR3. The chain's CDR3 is CSVGSLAGGKPYEQYF. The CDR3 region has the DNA TGCAGCGTTGGCTCCCTAGCGGGAGGCAAGCCCTACGAGCAGTACTTC.

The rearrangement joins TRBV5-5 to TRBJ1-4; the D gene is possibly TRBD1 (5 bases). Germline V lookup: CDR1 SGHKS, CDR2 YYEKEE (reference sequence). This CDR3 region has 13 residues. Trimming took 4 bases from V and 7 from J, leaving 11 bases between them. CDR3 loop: CASSGGLVEKLFF. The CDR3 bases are TGTGCCAGCAGCGGGGGACTTGTTGAAAAACTGTTTTTT.

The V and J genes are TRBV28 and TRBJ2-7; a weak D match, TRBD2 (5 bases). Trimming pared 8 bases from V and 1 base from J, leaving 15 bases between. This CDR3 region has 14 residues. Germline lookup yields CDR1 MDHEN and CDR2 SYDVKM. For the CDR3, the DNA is TGTGCCAGCCACGGGATAGAGGAGTCCTACGAGCAGTACTTC. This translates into CASHGIEESYEQYF.